This T cell receptor (beta chain) stems from a study of cytomegalovirus exposure and HLA in healthy donors. Primers: 60 Vbeta forward and 13 Jbeta reverse. Data came from immunoSEQ multiplex PCR; TCRdb stores just in-frame clones and leaves some out. Of over 150,000 clones listed, 79% are singletons. This cohort consisted of healthy bone marrow donors. Nominally healthy donors were sampled, though unrecorded immune exposures were likely. The CDR3 sequence is 17 residues long. This clone was detected once. The antigen is unknown. Findings of the study overall: Rates of TCR association differed by HLA locus in a later analysis, with DRB1 highest and HLA-C lowest. A reported reduction in N-insertions relative to the approximately 600-donor mean was seen in an Asian-associated ancestry cluster in a later analysis.

Sequenced input: PBMCs. V is TRBV12-2 and J is TRBJ2-1; the table's D call, TRBD2, has no DNA check behind it. TRBV12-2 is given as a pseudogene. This receptor was identified in a man aged 35 to 55 in good health and CMV-seronegative. CDR3 bases: TGTGCAAGTCGCCTCGGGACTAGCGGGACGTCCTACAATGAGCAGTTCTTC. Translated: CASRLGTSGTSYNEQFF.